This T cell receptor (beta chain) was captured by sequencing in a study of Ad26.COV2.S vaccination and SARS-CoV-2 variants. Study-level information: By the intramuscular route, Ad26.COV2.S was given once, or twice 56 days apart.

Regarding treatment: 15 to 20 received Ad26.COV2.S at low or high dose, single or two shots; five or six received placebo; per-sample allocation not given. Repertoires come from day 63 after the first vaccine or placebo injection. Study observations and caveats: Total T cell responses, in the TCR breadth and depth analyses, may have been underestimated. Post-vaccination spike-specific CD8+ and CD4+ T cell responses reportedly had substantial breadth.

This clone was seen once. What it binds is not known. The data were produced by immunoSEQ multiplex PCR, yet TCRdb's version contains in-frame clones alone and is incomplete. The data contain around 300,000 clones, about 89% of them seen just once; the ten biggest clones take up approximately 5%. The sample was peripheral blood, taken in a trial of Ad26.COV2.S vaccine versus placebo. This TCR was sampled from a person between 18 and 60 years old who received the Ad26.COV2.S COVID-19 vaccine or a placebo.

CDR3 loop: CASSRQGNTGELFF. CDR3 nucleotide sequence: TGTGCCAGCAGCCGACAGGGGAACACCGGGGAGCTGTTTTTT. This chain uses TRBV27 with TRBJ2-2; 7 bases map to TRBD1. Losses at the gene ends were 6 bases for V and 1 base for J; bases not matched to a gene: 2. Per germline, CDR1 MNHEY and CDR2 SMNVEV (reference sequence). CDR3 size: 14 residues.